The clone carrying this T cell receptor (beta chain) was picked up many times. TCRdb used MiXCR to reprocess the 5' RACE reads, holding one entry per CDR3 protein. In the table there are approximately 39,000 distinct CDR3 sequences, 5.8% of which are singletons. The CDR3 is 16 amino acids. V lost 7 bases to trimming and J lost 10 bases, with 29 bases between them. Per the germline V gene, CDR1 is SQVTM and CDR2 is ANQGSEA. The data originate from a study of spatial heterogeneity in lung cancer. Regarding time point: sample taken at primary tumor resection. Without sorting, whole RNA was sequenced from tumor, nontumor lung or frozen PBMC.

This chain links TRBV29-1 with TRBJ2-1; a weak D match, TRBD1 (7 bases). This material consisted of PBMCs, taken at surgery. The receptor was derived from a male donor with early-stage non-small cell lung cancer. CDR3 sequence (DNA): TGCAGCGCTAGGGTCGGTGCGGGACAGCCGTCCGAGGAGCAGTTCTTC. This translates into CSARVGAGQPSEEQFF.